This T cell receptor beta chain was documented in a study of identical twins. A universal primer site was incorporated via template switching, and the cDNA contained unique molecular identifiers. TCRdb recomputed calls from the 5' RACE reads with MiXCR, one row per CDR3 protein. The table shows 250,000 to 300,000 distinct CDR3 sequences, with around 8.8% occurring only once. V was pared by 2 bases and J by 4 bases, with 8 bases between. The CDR3 spans 13 residues. Separately, the same data were catalogued under a study of yellow fever vaccine responses in identical twins.

The rearrangement uses TRBV12-3 or TRBV12-4 and TRBJ1-2; no reliable D call. The TCR comes from a young woman in good health. The sample consisted of CD8+ T cells sorted from blood. The CDR3 protein is CASSLSSAYGYTF. CDR3 DNA sequence: TGTGCCAGCAGTTTATCGTCAGCCTATGGCTACACCTTC.